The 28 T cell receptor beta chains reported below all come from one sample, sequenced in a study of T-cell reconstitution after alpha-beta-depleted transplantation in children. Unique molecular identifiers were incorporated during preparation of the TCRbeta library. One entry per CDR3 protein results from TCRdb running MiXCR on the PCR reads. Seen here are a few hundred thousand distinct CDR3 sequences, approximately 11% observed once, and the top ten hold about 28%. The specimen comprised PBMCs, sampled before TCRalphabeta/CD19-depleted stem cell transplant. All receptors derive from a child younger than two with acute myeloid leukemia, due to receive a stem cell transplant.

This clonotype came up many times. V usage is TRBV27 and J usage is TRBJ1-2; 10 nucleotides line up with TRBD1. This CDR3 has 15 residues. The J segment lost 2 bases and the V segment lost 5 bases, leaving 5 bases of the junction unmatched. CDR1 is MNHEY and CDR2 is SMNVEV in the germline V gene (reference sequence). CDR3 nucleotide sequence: TGTGCCAGCAGTCCCCGGACAGGGGGGAACTATGGCTACACCTTC. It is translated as CASSPRTGGNYGYTF.

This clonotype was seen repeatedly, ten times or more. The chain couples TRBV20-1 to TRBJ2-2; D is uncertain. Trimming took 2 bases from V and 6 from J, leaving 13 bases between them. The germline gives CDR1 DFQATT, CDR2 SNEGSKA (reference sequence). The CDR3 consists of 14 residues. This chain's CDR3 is CSARPLSRPGELFF. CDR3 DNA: TGCAGTGCTAGACCACTTAGCAGGCCCGGGGAGCTGTTTTTT.

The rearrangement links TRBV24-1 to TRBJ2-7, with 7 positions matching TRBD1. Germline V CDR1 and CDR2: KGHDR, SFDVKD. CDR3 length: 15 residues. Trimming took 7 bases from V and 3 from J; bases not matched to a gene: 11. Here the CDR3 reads CATSATGTALYEQYF. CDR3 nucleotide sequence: TGTGCCACCAGCGCAACCGGGACAGCTCTCTACGAGCAGTACTTC.

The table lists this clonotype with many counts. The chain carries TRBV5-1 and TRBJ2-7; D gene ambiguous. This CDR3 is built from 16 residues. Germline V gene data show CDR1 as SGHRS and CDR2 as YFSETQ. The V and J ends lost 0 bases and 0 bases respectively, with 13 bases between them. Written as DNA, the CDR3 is TGCGCCAGCAGCTTGGATACAGCGTCGAGCTCCTACGAGCAGTACTTC. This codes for CASSLDTASSSYEQYF.

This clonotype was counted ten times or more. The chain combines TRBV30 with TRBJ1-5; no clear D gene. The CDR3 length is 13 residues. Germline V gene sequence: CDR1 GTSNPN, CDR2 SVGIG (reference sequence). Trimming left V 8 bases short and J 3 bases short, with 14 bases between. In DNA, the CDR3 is TGTGCCCGTAAGGGCAGGCCCAATCAGCCCCAGCATTTT. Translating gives CARKGRPNQPQHF.

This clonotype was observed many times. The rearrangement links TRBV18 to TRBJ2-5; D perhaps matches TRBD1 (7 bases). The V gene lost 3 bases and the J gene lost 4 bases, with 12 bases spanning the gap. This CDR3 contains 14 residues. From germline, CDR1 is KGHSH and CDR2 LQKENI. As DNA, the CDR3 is TGTGCCAGCTCACCGTACAGGGGAGGAGAGACCCAGTACTTC. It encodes CASSPYRGGETQYF.

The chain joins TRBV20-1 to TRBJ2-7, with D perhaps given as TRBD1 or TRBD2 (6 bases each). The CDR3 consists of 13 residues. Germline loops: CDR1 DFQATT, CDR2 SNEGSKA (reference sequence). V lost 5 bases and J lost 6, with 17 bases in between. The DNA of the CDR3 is TGCAGTGCTTACTCGGGGGCGCCCTGCGAGCAGTACTTC. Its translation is CSAYSGAPCEQYF.

The CDR3 loop reads CASSLPGQDGDTQYF. As DNA, the CDR3 is TGCGCCAGCAGCTTACCGGGACAGGACGGAGATACGCAGTATTTT. This chain links TRBV5-1 with TRBJ2-3; TRBD1 agrees at 8 bases. The ends lost 2 bases at V and 5 bases at J; junction bases unmatched: 7. The CDR3 has 15 amino acids. The germline V gene has CDR1 SGHRS and CDR2 YFSETQ.

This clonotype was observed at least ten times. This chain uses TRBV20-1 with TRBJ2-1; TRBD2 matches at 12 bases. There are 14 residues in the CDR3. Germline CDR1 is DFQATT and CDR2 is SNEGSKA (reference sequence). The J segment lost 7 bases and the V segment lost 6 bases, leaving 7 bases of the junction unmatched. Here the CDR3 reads CSATLAGGRNEQFF. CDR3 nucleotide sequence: TGCAGTGCGACCCTAGCGGGGGGGAGAAATGAGCAGTTCTTC.

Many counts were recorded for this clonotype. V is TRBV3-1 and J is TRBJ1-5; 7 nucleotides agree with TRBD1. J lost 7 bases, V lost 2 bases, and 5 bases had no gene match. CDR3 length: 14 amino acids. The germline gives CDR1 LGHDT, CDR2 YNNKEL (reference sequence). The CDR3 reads CASSQNRGRQPQHF. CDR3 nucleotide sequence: TGTGCCAGCAGCCAAAACAGGGGAAGACAGCCCCAGCATTTT.

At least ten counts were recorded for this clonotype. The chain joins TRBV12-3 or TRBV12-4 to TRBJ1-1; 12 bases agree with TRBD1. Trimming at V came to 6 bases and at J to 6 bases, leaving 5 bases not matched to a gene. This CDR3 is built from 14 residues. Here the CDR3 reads CASRGGQGAAEAFF. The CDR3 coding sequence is TGTGCCAGCAGGGGGGGACAGGGGGCTGCTGAAGCTTTCTTT.

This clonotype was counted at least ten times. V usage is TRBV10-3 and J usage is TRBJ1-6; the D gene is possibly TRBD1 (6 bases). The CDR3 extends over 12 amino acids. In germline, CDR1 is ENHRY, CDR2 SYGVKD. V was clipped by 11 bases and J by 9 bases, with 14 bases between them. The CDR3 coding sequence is TGTGCCGCCAGGGGTTCGGGTTCACCCCTCCACTTT. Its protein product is CAARGSGSPLHF.

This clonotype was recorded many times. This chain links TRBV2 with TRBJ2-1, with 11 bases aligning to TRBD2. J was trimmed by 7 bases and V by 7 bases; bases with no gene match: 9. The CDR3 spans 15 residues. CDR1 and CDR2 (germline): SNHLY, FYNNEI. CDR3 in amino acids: CASMTSGVLRNEQFF. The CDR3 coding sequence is TGTGCCAGCATGACTAGCGGGGTCCTAAGGAATGAGCAGTTCTTC.

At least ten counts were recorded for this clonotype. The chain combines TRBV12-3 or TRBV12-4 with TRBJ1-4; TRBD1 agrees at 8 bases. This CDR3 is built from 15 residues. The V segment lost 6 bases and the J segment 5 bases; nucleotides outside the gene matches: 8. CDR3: CASSTNRGRNEKLFF. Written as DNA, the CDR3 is TGTGCCAGCAGCACTAACAGGGGGAGGAATGAAAAACTGTTTTTT.

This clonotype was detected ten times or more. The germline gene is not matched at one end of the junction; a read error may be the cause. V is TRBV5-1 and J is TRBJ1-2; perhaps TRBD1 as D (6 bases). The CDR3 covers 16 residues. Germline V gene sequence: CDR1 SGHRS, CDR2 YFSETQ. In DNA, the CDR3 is TGCGCCAGCAGCTTGTCGGCCCCGGGGCAGACAGGCAACAGCGCCTTC. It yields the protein CASSLSAPGQTGNSAF.

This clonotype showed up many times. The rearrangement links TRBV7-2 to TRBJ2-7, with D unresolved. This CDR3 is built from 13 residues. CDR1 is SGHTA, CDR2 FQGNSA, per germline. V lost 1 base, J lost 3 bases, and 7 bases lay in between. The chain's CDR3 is CASSLVRVYEQYF. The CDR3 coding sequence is TGTGCCAGCAGCTTAGTCCGGGTCTACGAGCAGTACTTC.

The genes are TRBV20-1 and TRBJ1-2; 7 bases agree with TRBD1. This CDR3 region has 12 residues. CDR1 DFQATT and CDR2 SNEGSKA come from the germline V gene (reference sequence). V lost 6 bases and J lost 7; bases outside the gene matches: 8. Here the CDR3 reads CSAGQASSGYTF. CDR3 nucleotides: TGCAGTGCAGGACAGGCTTCATCTGGCTACACCTTC.

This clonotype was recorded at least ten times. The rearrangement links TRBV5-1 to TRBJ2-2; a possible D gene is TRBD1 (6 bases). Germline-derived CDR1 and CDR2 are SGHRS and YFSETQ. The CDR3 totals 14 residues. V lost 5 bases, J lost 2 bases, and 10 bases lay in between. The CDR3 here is CASRPGTNTGELFF. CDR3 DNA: TGCGCCAGCAGACCCGGGACAAACACCGGGGAGCTGTTTTTT.

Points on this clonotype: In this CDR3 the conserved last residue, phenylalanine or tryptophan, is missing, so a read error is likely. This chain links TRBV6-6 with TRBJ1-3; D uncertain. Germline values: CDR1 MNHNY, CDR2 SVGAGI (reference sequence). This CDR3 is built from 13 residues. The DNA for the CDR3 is TGTGCCAGCAGTTTTGACTCTGGAAACTCCATATATTTA. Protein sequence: CASSFDSGNSIYL.

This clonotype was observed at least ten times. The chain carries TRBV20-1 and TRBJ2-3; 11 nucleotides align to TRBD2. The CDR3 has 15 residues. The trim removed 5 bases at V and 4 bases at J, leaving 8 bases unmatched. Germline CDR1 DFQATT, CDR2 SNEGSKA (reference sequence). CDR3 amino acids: CSAPYIAGGADTQYF. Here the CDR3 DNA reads TGCAGTGCTCCCTATATAGCGGGAGGGGCAGATACGCAGTATTTT.

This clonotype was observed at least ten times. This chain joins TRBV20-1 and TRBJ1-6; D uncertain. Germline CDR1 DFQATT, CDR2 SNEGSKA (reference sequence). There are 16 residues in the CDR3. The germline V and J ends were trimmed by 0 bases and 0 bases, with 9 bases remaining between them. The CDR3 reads CSARDLGNSYNSPLHF. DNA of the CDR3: TGCAGTGCTAGAGATCTGGGGAACTCCTATAATTCACCCCTCCACTTT.

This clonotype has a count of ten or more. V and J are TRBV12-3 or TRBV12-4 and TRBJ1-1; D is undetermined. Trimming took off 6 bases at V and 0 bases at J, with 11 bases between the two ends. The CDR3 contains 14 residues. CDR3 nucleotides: TGTGCCAGCAGCCCCGAGTGGCTGAACACTGAAGCTTTCTTT. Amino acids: CASSPEWLNTEAFF.

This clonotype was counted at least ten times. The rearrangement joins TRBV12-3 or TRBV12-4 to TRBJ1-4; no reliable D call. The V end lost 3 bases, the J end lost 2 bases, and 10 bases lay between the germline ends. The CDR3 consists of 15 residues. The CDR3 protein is CASSLKAATNEKLFF. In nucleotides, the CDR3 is TGTGCCAGCAGTTTGAAGGCGGCTACTAATGAAAAACTGTTTTTT.

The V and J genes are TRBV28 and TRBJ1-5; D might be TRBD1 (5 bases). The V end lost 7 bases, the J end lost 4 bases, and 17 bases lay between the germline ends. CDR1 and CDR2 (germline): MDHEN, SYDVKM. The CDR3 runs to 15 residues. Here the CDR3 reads CASTPGPLGNQPQHF. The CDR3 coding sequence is TGTGCCAGCACTCCAGGGCCGTTGGGGAATCAGCCCCAGCATTTT. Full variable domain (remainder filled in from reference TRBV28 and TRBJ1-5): DVKVTQSSRYLVKRTGEKVFLECVQDMDHENMFWYRQDPGLGLRLIYFSYDVKMKEKGDIPEGYSVSREKKERFSLILESASTNQTSMYLCASTPGPLGNQPQHFGDGTRLSIL.

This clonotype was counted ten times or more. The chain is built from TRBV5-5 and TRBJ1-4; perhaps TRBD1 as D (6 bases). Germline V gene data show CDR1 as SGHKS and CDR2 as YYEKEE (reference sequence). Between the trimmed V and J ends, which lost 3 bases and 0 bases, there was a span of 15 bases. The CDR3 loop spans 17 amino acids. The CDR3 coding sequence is TGTGCCAGCAGCTGGGTAGGGGGGGCTACAACTAATGAAAAACTGTTTTTT. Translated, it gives CASSWVGGATTNEKLFF.

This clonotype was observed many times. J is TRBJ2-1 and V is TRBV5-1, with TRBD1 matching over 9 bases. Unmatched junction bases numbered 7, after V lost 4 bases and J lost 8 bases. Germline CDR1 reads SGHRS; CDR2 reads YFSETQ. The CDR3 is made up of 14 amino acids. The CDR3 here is CASSLRQGEYEQFF. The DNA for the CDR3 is TGCGCCAGCAGCCTCAGACAGGGGGAGTATGAGCAGTTCTTC.

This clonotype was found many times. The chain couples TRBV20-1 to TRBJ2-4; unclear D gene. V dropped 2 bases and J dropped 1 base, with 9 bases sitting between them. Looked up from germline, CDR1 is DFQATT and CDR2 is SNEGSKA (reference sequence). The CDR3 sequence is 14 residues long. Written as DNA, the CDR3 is TGCAGTGCTAGAACCACAGTTGCCAAAAACATTCAGTACTTC. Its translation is CSARTTVAKNIQYF.

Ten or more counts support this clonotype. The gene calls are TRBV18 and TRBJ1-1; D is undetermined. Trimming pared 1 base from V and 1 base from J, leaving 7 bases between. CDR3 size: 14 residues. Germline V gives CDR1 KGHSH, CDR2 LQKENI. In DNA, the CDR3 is TGTGCCAGCTCACCACGGTCGGGGAACACTGAAGCTTTCTTT. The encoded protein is CASSPRSGNTEAFF.